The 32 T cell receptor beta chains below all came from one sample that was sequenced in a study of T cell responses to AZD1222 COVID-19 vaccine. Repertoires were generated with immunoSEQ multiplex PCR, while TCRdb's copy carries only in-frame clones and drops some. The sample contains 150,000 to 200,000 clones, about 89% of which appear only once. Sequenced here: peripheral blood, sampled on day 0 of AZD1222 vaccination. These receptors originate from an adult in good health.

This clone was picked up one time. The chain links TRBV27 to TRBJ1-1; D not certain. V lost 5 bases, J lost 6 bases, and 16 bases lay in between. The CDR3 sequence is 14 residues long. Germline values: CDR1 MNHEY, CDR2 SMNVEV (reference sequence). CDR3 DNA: TGTGCCAGCAGTACAACCCCCCCCGGTGCTGAAGCTTTCTTT. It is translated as CASSTTPPGAEAFF.

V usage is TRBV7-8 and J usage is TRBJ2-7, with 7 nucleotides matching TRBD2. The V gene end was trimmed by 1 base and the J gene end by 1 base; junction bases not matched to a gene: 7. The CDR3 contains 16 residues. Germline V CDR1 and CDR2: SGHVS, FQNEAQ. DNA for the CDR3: TGTGCCAGCAGCTTAGAGAGGACTAGGGAGTCCTACGAGCAGTACGTC. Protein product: CASSLERTRESYEQYV.

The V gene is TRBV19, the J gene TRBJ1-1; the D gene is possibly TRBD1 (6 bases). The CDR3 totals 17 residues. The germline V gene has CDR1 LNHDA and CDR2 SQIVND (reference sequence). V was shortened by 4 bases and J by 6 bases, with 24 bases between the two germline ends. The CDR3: CASSSLLSTGRRAEAFF. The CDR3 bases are TGTGCCAGTAGTAGCCTTCTCTCAACAGGGAGAAGGGCTGAAGCTTTCTTT.

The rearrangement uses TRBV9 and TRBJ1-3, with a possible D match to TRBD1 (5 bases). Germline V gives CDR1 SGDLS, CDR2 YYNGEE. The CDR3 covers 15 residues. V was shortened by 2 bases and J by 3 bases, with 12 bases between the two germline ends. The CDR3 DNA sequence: TGTGCCAGCAGCGTCGAAGGGCAGGGTGGAAACACCATATATTTT. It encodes CASSVEGQGGNTIYF.

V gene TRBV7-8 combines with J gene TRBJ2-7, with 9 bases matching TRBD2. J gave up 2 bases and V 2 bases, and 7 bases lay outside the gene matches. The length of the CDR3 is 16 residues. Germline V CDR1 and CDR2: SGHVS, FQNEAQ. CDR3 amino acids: CASSLLAAGGPYEQYF. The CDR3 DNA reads TGTGCCAGCAGCTTACTTGCGGCGGGAGGGCCCTACGAGCAGTACTTC. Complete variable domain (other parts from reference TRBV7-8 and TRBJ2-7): GAGVSQSPRYKVAKRGQDVALRCDPISGHVSLFWYQQALGQGPEFLTYFQNEAQLDKSGLPSDRFFAERPEGSVSTLKIQRTQQEDSAVYLCASSLLAAGGPYEQYFGPGTRLTVT.

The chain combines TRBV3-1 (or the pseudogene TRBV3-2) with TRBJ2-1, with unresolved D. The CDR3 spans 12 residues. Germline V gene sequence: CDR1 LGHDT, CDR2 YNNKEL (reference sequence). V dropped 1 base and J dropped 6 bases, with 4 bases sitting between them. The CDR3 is CASSQVGNEQFF. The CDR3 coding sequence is TGTGCCAGCAGCCAAGTGGGCAATGAGCAGTTCTTC.

CDR3 amino acids: CASSLGGAYGYTF. In DNA, the CDR3 is TGCGCCAGCAGCCTAGGGGGCGCTTATGGCTACACCTTC. The genes are TRBV4-1 and TRBJ1-2, with 7 bases that match TRBD1. This CDR3 is 13 amino acids long. V lost 4 bases to trimming and J lost 5 bases; unmatched junction nucleotides: 4. Per the germline V gene, CDR1 is MGHRA and CDR2 is YSYEKL.

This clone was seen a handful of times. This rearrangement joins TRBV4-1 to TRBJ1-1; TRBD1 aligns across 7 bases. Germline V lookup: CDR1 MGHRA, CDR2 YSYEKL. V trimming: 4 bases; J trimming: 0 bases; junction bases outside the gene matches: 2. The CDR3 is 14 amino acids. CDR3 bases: TGCGCCAGCAGCCCTGGACAGGTGAACACTGAAGCTTTCTTT. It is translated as CASSPGQVNTEAFF.

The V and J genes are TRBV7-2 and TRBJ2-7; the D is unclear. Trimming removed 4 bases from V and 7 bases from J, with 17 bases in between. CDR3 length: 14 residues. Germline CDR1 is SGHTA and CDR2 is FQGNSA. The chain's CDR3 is CASSSQTLSEEQYF. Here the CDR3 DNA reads TGTGCCAGCAGCTCGCAGACCCTAAGTGAAGAGCAGTACTTC.

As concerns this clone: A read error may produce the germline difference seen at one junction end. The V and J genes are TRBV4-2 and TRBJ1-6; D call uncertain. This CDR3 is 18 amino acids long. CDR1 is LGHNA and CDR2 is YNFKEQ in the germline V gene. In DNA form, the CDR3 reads TGTGCCAGCAGTCAAGGAGCTCCCCGGACGGGGAATAATTCACCCCTCCACTTT. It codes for CASSQGAPRTGNNSPLHF.

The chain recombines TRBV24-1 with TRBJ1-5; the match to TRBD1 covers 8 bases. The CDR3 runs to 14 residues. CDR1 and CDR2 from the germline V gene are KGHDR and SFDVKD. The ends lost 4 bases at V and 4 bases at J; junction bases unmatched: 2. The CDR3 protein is CATSDRTGNQPQHF. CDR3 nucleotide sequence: TGTGCCACCAGTGACAGGACAGGGAATCAGCCCCAGCATTTT.

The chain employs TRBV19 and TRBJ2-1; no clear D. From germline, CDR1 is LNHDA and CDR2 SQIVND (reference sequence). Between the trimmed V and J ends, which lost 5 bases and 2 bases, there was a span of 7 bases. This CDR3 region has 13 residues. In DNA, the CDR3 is TGTGCCAGTAGTTCCGAGGCCTACAATGAGCAGTTCTTC. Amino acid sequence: CASSSEAYNEQFF.

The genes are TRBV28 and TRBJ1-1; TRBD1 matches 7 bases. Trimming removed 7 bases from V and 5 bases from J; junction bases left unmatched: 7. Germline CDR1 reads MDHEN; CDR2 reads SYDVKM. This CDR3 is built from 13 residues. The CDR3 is CASNTQTGTEAFF. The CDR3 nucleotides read TGTGCCAGCAATACCCAGACAGGGACTGAAGCTTTCTTT.

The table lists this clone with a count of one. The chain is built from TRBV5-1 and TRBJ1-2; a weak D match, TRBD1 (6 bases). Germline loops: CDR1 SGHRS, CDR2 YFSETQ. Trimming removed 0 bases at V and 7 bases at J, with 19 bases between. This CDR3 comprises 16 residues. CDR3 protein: CASSLAGLQGIGGYTF. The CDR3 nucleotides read TGCGCCAGCAGCTTGGCCGGTTTACAGGGAATTGGTGGCTACACCTTC.

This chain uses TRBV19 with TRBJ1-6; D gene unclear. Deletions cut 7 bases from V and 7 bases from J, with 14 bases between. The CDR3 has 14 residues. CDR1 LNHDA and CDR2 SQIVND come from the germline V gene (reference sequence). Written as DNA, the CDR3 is TGTGCCAGTACCCCCTGGTATGGAAATTCACCCCTCCACTTT. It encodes CASTPWYGNSPLHF.

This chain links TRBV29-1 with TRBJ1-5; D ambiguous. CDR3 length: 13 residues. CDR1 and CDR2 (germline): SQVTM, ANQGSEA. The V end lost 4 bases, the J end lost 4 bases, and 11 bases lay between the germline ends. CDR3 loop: CSVGEWANQPQHF. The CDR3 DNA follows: TGCAGCGTTGGAGAGTGGGCTAATCAGCCCCAGCATTTT. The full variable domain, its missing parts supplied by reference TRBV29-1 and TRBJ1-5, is SAVISQKPSRDICQRGTSLTIQCQVDSQVTMMFWYRQQPGQSLTLIATANQGSEATYESGFVIDKFPISRPNLTFSTLTVSNMSPEDSSIYLCSVGEWANQPQHFGDGTRLSIL.

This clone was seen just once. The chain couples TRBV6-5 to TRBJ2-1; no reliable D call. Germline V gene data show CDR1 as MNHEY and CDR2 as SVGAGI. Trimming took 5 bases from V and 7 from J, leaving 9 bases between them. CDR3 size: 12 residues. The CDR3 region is CASSISPNEQFF. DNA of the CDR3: TGTGCCAGCAGTATATCCCCTAATGAGCAGTTCTTC.

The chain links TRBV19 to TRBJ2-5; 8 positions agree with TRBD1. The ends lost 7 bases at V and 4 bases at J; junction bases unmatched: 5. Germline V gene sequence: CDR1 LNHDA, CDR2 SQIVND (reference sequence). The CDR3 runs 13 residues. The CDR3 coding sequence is TGTGCCAGTACTCCAGACAGGGGAGAGACCCAGTACTTC. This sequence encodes CASTPDRGETQYF.

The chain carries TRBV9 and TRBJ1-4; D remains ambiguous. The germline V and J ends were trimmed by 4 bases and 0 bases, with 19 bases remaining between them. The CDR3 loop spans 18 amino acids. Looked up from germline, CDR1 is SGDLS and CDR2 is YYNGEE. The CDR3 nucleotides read TGTGCCAGCAGCCCAGGTGATTGGGGAAAGCCAACTAATGAAAAACTGTTTTTT. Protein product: CASSPGDWGKPTNEKLFF. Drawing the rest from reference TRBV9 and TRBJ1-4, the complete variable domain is DSGVTQTPKHLITATGQRVTLRCSPRSGDLSVYWYQQSLDQGLQFLIQYYNGEERAKGNILERFSAQQFPDLHSELNLSSLELGDSALYFCASSPGDWGKPTNEKLFFGSGTQLSVL.

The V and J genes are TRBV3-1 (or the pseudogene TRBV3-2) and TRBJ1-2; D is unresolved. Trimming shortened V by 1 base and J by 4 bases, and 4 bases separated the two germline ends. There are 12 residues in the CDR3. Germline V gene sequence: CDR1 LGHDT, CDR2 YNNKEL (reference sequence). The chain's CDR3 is CASSQVGYGYTF. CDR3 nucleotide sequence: TGTGCCAGCAGCCAAGTCGGCTATGGCTACACCTTC.

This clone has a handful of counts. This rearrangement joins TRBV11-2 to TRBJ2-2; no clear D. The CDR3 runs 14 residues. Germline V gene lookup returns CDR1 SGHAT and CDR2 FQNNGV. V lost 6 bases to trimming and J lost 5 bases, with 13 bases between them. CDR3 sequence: CASRTVSSTGELFF. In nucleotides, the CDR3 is TGTGCCAGCAGGACCGTCTCCTCTACCGGGGAGCTGTTTTTT. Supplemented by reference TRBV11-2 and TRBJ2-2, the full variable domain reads EAGVAQSPRYKIIEKRQSVAFWCNPISGHATLYWYQQILGQGPKLLIQFQNNGVVDDSQLPKDRFSAERLKGVDSTLKIQPAKLEDSAVYLCASRTVSSTGELFFGEGSRLTVL.

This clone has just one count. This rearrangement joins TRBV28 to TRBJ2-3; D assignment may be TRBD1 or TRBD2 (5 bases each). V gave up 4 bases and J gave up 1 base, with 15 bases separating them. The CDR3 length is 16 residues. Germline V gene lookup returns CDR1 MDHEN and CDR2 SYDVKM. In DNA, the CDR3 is TGTGCCAGCAGTTCTCAGGGTGAACTAGGCACAGATACGCAGTATTTT. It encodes CASSSQGELGTDTQYF.

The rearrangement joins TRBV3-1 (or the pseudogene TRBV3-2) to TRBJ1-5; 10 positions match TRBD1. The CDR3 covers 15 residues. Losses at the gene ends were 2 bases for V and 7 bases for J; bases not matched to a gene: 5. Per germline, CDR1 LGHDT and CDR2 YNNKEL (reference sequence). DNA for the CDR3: TGTGCCAGCAGCCAAAATTGGGACAGGGGCCAGCCCCAGCATTTT. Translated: CASSQNWDRGQPQHF.

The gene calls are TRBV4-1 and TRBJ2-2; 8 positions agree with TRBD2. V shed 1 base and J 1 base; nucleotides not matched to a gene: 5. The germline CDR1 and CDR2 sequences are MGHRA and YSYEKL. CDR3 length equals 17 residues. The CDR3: CASSQGIAGLNTGELFF. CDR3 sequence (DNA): TGCGCCAGCAGCCAAGGTATAGCGGGGTTGAACACCGGGGAGCTGTTTTTT.

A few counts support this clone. CDR3 sequence (DNA): TGTGCCAGCTCTTCCGTCGGGGAGCTGTTTTTT. The encoded protein is CASSSVGELFF. J is TRBJ2-2 and V is TRBV18, with D hard to call. V was shortened by 6 bases and J by 7 bases, with 6 bases between the two germline ends. The CDR3 contains 11 residues. The germline gives CDR1 KGHSH, CDR2 LQKENI. Full variable domain (remainder filled in from reference TRBV18 and TRBJ2-2): NAGVMQNPRHLVRRRGQEARLRCSPMKGHSHVYWYRQLPEEGLKFMVYLQKENIIDESGMPKERFSAEFPKEGPSILRIQQVVRGDSAAYFCASSSVGELFFGEGSRLTVL.

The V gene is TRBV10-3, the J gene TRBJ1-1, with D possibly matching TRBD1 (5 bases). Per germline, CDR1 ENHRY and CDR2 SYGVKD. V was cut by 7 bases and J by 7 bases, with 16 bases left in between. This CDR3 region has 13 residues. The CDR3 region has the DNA TGTGCCATCATCGGGACCTCCTTGGGTGAAGCTTTCTTT. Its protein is CAIIGTSLGEAFF.

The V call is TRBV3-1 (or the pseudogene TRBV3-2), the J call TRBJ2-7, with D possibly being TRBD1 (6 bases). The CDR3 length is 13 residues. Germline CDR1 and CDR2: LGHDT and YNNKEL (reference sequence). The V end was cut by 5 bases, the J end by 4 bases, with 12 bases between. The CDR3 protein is CASSDRTVYEQYF. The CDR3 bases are TGTGCCAGCAGCGACAGGACAGTGTACGAGCAGTACTTC.

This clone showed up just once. The CDR3 is CSVEMGPGLLGTEAFF. CDR3 coding DNA: TGCAGCGTTGAAATGGGCCCAGGCCTTTTGGGCACTGAAGCTTTCTTT. The V and J genes are TRBV29-1 and TRBJ1-1; D unresolved. Germline CDR1 is SQVTM and CDR2 is ANQGSEA. This CDR3 comprises 16 residues. The germline V and J ends were trimmed by 2 bases and 4 bases, with 20 bases remaining between them.

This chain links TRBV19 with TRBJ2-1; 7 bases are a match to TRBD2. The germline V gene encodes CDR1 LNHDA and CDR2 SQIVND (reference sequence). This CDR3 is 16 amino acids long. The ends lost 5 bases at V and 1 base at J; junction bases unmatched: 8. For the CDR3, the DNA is TGTGCCAGTAGTCAAGTCGGGGGGATTTCCTACAATGAGCAGTTCTTC. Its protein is CASSQVGGISYNEQFF. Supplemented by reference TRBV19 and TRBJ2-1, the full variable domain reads DGGITQSPKYLFRKEGQNVTLSCEQNLNHDAMYWYRQDPGQGLRLIYYSQIVNDFQKGDIAEGYSVSREKKESFPLTVTSAQKNPTAFYLCASSQVGGISYNEQFFGPGTRLTVL.

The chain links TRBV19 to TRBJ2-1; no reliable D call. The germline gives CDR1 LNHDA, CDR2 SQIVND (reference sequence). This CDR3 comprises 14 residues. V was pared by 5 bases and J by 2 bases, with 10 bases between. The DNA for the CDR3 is TGTGCCAGTAGTCCAAGGACGGCCTACAATGAGCAGTTCTTC. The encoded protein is CASSPRTAYNEQFF.

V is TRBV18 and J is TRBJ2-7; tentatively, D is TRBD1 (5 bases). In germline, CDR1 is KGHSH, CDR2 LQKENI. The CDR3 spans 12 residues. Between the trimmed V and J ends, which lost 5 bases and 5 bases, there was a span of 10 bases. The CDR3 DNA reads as TGTGCCAGCTCAAGGCAGGGTGACGAGCAGTACGTC. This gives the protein CASSRQGDEQYV.

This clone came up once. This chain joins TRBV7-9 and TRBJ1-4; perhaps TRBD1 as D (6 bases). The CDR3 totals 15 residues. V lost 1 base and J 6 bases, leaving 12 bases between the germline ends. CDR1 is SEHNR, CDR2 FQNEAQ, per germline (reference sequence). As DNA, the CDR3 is TGTGCCAGCAGCTTAGGGGGGACAAGCTATGAAAAACTGTTTTTT. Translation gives CASSLGGTSYEKLFF.